This entry describes one T cell receptor beta chain. What it binds is unknown. This specimen belongs to a study of OX40 agonist ivuxolimab in advanced cancers. Notes on the study in general: Clonal expansion by week 6 occurred in CD4+ and CD8+ blood T cells (at 0.1 to 3.0 mg/kg). Researchers report that CD8+ T cells had, on average, more expanded clones than CD4+.

The germline V gene encodes CDR1 SGHNT and CDR2 YYREEE (reference sequence). The CDR3 has 14 residues. V dropped 5 bases and J dropped 2; count of bases not matched to a gene: 5. Libraries were prepared by immunoSEQ multiplex PCR; TCRdb keeps only in-frame clonotypes and omits some of them. The sample holds 13,000 to 15,000 clones; under 95% are singletons and the top ten take 22%. This rearrangement joins TRBV5-4 to TRBJ2-7, with TRBD1 matching 9 bases. This material consisted of CD4+ or CD8+ T cells sorted from blood, taken in a trial of the OX40 agonist ivuxolimab. This receptor was taken from an adult with an advanced solid tumor such as melanoma, head and neck, liver or kidney cancer. The chain's CDR3 is CASRTTGGAYEQYF. The CDR3 DNA reads as TGTGCCAGCAGAACGACAGGGGGTGCCTACGAGCAGTACTTC.